One TCR beta chain is described in this entry. The CDR3 end shows no conserved phenylalanine or tryptophan, and so a read error is likely. These data are taken from a study of tumor-infiltrating lymphocytes in primary liver carcinoma. TCR beta cDNA was prepared out of approximately 500 ng total RNA by means of a constant-region primer. TCR beta libraries came from three nested multiplex PCR rounds using slightly modified ARM-PCR. The first two PCR rounds, roughly 11 cycles each, used TRBV1-TRBV30 forward primers and a C-beta reverse primer. TCRdb re-analysed the multiplex PCR reads in MiXCR, keeping a single row per CDR3 protein. Of about 320,000 distinct CDR3 sequences in the sample, about 50% were seen once. The germline V and J ends were trimmed by 3 bases and 5 bases, with 10 bases remaining between them. The length of the CDR3 is 13 residues. Blood RNA was derived from unsorted whole blood, and germline DNA was extracted too.

Sequencing input: peripheral blood. The sequence was collected from a woman aged 25 to 39 with primary liver carcinoma and hepatitis B virus infection. This rearrangement joins TRBV12-3 or TRBV12-4 to TRBJ1-1; a possible D gene is TRBD1 (6 bases). The CDR3 region is CASSFEGETEAFL. DNA for the CDR3: TGTGCCAGCAGTTTCGAGGGGGAGACTGAAGCTTTCCTT.